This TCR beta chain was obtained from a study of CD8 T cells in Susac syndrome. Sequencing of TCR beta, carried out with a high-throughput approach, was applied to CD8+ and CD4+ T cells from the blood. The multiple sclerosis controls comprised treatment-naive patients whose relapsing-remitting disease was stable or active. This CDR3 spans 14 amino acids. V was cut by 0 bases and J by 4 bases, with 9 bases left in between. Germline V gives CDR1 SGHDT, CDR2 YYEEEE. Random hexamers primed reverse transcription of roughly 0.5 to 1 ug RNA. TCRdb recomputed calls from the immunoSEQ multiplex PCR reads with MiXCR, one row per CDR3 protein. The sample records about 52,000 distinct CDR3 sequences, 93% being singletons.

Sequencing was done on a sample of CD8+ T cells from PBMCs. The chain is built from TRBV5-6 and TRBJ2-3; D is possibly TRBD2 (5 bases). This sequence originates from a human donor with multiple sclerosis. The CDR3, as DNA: TGTGCCAGCAGCTTGGGCGGGCGGGCAGATACGCAGTATTTT. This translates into CASSLGGRADTQYF.